This TCR beta chain was recorded in a study of blood T cell repertoires in COVID-19. Sequencing used immunoSEQ multiplex PCR; TCRdb keeps in-frame clones, though not all of them. The sample contains more than 150,000 clones, approximately 87% of which appear only once. Germline V gives CDR1 MNHEY, CDR2 SMNVEV (reference sequence). The CDR3 extends over 16 amino acids. V lost 3 bases and J lost 4, with 19 bases in between. The J gene is TRBJ2-7, the V gene TRBV27, with TRBD1 as a possible D gene (6 bases). Specimen: peripheral blood. The source of this sequence is a woman under 30 who had recovered from COVID-19. CDR3 loop: CASSLIGGRSRYEQYF. The CDR3 DNA sequence: TGTGCCAGCAGTTTGATTGGGGGCCGTTCCCGTTACGAGCAGTACTTC.